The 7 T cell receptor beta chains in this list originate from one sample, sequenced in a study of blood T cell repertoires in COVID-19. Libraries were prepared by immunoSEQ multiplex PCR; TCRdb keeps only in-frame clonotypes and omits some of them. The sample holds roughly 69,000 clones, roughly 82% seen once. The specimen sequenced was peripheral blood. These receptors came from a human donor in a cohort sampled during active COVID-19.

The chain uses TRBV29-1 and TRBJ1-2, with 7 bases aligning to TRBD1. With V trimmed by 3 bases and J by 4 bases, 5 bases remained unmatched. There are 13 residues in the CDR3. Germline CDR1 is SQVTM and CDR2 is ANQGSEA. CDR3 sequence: CSVDQGGSYGYTF. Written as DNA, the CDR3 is TGCAGCGTTGATCAGGGGGGCAGCTATGGCTACACCTTC.

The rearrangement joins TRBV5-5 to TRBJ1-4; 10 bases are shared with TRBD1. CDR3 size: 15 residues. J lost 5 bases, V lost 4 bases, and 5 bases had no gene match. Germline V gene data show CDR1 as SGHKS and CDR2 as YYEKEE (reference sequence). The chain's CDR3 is CASSQPGQGNEKLFF. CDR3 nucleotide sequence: TGTGCCAGCAGCCAACCGGGACAGGGGAATGAAAAACTGTTTTTT.

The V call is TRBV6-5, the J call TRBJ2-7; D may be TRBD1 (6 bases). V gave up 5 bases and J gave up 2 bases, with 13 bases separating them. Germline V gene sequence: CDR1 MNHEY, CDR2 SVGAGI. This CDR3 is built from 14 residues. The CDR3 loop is CASSRTGTTYEQYF. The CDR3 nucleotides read TGTGCCAGCAGTAGAACCGGGACAACCTACGAGCAGTACTTC.

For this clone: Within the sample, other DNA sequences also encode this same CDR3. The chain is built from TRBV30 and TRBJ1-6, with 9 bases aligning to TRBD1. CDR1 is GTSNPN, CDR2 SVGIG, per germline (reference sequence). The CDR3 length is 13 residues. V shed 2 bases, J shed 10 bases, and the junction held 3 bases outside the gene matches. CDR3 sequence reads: CAWSRQGDSPLHF. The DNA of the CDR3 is TGTGCCTGGAGTAGACAGGGGGACTCACCCCTCCACTTT.

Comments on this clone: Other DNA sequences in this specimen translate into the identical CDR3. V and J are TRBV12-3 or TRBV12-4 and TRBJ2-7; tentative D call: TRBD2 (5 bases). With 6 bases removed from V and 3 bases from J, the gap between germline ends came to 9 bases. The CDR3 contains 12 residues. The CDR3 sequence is CASSLAGYEQYF. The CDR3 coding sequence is TGTGCCAGCAGCCTTGCGGGCTACGAGCAGTACTTC.

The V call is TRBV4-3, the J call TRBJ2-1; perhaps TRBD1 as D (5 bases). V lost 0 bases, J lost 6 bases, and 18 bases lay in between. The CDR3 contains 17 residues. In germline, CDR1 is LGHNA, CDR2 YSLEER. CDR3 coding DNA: TGCGCCAGCAGCCAAGATTGGAGAGCAGGGTTGGCCAATGAGCAGTTCTTC. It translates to CASSQDWRAGLANEQFF.

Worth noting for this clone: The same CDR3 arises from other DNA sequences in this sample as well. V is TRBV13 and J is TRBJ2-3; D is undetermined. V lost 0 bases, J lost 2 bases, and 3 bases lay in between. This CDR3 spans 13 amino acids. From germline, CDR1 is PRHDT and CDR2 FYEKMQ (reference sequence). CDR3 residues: CASSLGLTDTQYF. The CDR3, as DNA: TGTGCCAGCAGCTTAGGTCTCACAGATACGCAGTATTTT.